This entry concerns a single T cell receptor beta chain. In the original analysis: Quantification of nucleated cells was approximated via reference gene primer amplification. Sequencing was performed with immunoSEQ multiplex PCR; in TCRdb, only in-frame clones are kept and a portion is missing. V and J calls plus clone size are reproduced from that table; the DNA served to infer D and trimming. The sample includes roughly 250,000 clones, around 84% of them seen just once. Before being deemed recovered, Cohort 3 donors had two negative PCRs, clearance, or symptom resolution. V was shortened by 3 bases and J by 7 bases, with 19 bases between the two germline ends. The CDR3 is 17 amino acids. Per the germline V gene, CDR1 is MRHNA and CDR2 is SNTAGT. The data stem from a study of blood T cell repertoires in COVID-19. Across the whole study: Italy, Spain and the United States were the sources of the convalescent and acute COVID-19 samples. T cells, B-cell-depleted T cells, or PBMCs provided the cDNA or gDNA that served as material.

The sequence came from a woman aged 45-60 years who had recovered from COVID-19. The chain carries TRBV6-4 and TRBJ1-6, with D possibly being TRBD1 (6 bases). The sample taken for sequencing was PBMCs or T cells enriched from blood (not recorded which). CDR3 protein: CASSEQYRVGRNSPLHF. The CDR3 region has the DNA TGTGCCAGCAGTGAACAATACAGGGTCGGCCGAAATTCACCCCTCCACTTT.